The clone carrying this TCR beta chain is a singleton in its sample. Its specificity is not known. These data belong to a study of shared clonotypes between healthy human individuals. Study observations and caveats: Larger estimated richness was generally recorded for naive subsets relative to memory subsets. Expectations were that clonotype sharing among donors would be affected by sequencing depth.

Germline assignment: CDR1 SGHNT and CDR2 YYREEE (reference sequence). The CDR3 extends over 15 amino acids. V was cut by 3 bases and J by 4 bases, with 16 bases left in between. Profiled with immunoSEQ multiplex PCR; TCRdb holds only in-frame clones, not every one. The sample yields over 850,000 clones, 75% to 80% seen once. Sequenced material: memory CD4+ T cells from PBMCs. Described subset: CD45RA-negative fraction. This TCR was sampled from a man aged 18 to 29 in good health. Some clones in this sample may be carry-over from other donors' samples. The gene calls are TRBV5-4 and TRBJ1-2; D unclear. CDR3 amino acids: CASSSRNQDFYGYTF. The CDR3 nucleotides are TGTGCCAGCAGCTCACGGAACCAGGATTTCTATGGCTACACCTTC.